The source of this TCR beta chain is a study of T cells in Graves' hyperthyroidism and ophthalmopathy. Comments on this clonotype: A much larger clonotype is one base distant, so this may be a read error.

The CDR3 is made up of 17 amino acids. CDR1 is SGHRS, CDR2 YFSETQ, per germline. The investigators amplified TCR beta CDR3 regions from RNA transcripts. Using the HTBI primer set, a first-round RT-PCR was run on the TCR CDR3. TCRdb passed the multiplex PCR reads through MiXCR, listing each CDR3 protein once. The sample holds approximately 720,000 distinct CDR3 sequences, around a sixth seen once. This receptor was obtained from a woman between 50 and 59 years old with Graves' hyperthyroidism that later progressed to Graves' ophthalmopathy. The chain uses TRBV5-1 and TRBJ2-2; TRBD1 agrees at 7 bases. What was sequenced was blood. The CDR3 DNA reads as TGCGCCAGCAGCTTGAAACTCAGGGACAGTAACACCGGGGAGCTGTCTTTT. Translating gives CASSLKLRDSNTGELSF.